This TCR beta chain is from a study of human T cells and chemical hapten exposure. As for the study in general: Per-sample TCR yield variability stemmed mainly from small pooled library volume differences. Points from the study as a whole: TCRs whose frequency exceeded 1 in 1000 remained the same following DPC sensitization.

This clonotype was seen ten or more times. Its antigen is still unknown. Unique molecular identifiers were attached to individual cDNA molecules within the library. How the authors handled the data: Samples contained a median of around 89,000 TCRs, with a range of about 23,224 to 750,000. One entry per CDR3 protein results from TCRdb running MiXCR on the RACE reads. What appears here as the V and J calls and clone size reflects TCRdb's work, not the paper's. The repertoire includes under 45,000 distinct CDR3 sequences, roughly 5% of them detected once, and 10% to 15% sits in the top ten. Germline CDR1 and CDR2: DFQATT and SNEGSKA (reference sequence). The CDR3 totals 17 residues. V lost 6 bases and J lost 7, with 28 bases in between. The time point is: healthy volunteer bleed at 6 weeks. The total RNA was obtained from whole blood that was not fractionated.

The sample was whole blood. The receptor was isolated from a human donor in good health. Some clones in this sample may be carry-over from other donors' samples. V gene TRBV20-1 combines with J gene TRBJ1-5; TRBD1 is a possible D gene (6 bases). The CDR3 DNA follows: TGCAGTGCCCCGCGGGCGTCCGCAGGGGCCGGGGAACAGCCCCAGCATTTT. This sequence encodes CSAPRASAGAGEQPQHF.